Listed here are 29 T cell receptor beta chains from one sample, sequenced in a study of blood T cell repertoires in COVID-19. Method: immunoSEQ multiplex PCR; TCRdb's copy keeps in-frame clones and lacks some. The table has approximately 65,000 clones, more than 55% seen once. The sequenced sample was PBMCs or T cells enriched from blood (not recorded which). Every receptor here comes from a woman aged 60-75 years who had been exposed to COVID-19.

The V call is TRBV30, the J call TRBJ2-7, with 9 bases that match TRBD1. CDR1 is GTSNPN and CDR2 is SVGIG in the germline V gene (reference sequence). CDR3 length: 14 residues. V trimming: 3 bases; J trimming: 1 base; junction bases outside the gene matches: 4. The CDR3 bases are TGTGCCTGGAGAGGAGACAGGGGGTCCTACGAGCAGTACTTC. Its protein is CAWRGDRGSYEQYF.

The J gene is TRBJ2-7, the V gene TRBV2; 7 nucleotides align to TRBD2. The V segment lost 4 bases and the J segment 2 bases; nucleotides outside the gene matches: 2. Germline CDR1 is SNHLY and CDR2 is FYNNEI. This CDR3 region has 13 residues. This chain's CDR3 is CASSGDYAYEQYF. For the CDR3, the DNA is TGTGCCAGCAGTGGGGACTACGCCTACGAGCAGTACTTC.

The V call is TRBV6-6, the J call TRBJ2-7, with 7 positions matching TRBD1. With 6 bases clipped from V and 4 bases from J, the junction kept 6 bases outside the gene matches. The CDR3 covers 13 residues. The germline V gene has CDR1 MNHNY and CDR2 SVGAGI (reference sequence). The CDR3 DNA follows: TGTGCCAGCAGGACAGGGACCTTATACGAGCAGTACTTC. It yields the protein CASRTGTLYEQYF.

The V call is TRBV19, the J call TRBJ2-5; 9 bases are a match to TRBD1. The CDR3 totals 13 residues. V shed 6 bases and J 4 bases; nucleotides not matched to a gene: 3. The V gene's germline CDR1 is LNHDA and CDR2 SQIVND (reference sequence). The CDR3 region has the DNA TGTGCCAGTAGCAGGGACAGGGTAGAGACCCAGTACTTC. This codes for CASSRDRVETQYF.

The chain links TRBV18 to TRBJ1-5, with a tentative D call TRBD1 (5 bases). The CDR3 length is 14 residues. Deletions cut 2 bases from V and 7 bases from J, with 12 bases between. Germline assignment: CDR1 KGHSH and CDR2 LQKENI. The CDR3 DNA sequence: TGTGCCAGCTCACCAGCCCCCGGGGGACAGCCCCAGCATTTT. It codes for CASSPAPGGQPQHF.

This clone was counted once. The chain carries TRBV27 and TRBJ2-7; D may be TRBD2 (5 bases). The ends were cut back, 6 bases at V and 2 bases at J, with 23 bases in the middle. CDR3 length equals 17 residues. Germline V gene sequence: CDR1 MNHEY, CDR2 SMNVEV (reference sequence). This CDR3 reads CASRGLRNSRGTYEQYF. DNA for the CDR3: TGTGCCAGCAGAGGGCTCAGGAACAGTCGGGGTACCTACGAGCAGTACTTC.

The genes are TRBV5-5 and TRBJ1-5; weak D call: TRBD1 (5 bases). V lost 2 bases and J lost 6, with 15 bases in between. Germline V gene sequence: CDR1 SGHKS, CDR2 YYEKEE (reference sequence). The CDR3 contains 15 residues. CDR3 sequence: CASSFYRDYSQPQHF. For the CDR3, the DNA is TGTGCCAGCAGCTTCTACCGGGACTATAGTCAGCCCCAGCATTTT. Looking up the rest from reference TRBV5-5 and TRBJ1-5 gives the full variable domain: DAGVTQSPTHLIKTRGQQVTLRCSPISGHKSVSWYQQVLGQGPQFIFQYYEKEERGRGNFPDRFSARQFPNYSSELNVNALLLGDSALYLCASSFYRDYSQPQHFGDGTRLSIL.

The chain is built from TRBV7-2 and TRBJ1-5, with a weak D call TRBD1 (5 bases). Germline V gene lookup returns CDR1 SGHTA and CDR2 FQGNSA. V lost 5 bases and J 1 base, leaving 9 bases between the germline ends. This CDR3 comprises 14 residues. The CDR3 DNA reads TGTGCCAGCAGCAAAGACAGAAGCAATCAGCCCCAGCATTTT. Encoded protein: CASSKDRSNQPQHF.

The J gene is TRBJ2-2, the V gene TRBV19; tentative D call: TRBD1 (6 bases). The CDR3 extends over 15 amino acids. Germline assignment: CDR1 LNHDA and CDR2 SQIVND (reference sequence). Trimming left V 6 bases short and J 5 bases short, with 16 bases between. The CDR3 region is CASSPGQLATGELFF. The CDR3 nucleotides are TGTGCCAGTAGCCCCGGACAGCTAGCAACCGGGGAGCTGTTTTTT.

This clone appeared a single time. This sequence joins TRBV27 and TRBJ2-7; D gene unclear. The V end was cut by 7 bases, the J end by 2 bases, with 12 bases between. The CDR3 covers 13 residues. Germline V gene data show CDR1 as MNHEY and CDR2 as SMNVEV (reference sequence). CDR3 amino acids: CASTQRGTYEQYF. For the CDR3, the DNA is TGTGCCAGCACCCAACGAGGAACCTACGAGCAGTACTTC.

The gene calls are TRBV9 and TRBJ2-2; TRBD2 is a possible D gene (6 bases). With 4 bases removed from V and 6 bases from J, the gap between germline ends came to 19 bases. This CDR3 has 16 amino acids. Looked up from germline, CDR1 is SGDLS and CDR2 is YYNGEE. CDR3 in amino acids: CASSPRKGLGAGELFF. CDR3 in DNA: TGTGCCAGCAGCCCCAGAAAGGGACTTGGGGCCGGGGAGCTGTTTTTT.

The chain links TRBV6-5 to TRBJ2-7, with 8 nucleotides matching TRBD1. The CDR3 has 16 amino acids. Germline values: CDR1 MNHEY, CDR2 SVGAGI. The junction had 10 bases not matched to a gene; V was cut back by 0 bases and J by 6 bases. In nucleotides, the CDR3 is TGTGCCAGCAGTTACTCGTACGCAGGGGGCAACGGCGAGCAGTACTTC. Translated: CASSYSYAGGNGEQYF.

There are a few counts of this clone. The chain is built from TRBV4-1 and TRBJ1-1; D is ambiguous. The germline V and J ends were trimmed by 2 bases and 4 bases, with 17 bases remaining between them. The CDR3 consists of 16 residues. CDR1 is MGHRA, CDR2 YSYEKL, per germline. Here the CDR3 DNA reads TGCGCCAGCAGCCAAAGGTTCTCCAGAGGCCCCACTGAAGCTTTCTTT. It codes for CASSQRFSRGPTEAFF.

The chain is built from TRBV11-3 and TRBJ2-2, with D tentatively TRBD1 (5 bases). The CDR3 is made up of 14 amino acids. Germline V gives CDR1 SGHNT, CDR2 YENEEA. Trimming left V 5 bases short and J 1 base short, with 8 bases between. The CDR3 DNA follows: TGTGCCAGCAGCCTAGGACAGAACACCGGGGAGCTGTTTTTT. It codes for CASSLGQNTGELFF.

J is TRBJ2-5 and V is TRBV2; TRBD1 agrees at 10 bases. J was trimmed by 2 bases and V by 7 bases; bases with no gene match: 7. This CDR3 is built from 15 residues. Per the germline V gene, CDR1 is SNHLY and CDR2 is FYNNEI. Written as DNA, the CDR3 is TGTGCCAGCAAGTTCGGGGACAGGGGTCAAGAGACCCAGTACTTC. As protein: CASKFGDRGQETQYF.

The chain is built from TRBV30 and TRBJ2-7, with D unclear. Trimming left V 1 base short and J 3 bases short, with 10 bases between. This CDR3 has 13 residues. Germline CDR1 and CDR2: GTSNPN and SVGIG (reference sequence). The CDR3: CAWSGLVRYEQYF. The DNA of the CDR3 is TGTGCCTGGAGTGGGCTAGTCCGCTACGAGCAGTACTTC.

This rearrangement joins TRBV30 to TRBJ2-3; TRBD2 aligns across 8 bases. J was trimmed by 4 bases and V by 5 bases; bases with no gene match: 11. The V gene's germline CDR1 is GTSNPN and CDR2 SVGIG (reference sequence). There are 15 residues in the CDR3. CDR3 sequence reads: CAWRTSGGRSDTQYF. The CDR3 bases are TGTGCCTGGCGGACCAGCGGGGGCCGGTCAGATACGCAGTATTTT.

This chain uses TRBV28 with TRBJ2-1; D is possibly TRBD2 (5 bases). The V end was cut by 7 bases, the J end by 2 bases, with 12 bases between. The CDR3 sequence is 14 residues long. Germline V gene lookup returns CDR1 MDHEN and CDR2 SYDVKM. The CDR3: CASTRVGTYNEQFF. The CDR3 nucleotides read TGTGCCAGCACGCGGGTAGGCACCTACAATGAGCAGTTCTTC.

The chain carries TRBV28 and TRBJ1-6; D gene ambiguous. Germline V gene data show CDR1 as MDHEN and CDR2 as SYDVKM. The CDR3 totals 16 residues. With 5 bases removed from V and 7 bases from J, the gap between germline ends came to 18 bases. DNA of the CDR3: TGTGCCAGCAGTCCTTTCGGATCGGGTTTCAATTCACCCCTCCACTTT. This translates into CASSPFGSGFNSPLHF.

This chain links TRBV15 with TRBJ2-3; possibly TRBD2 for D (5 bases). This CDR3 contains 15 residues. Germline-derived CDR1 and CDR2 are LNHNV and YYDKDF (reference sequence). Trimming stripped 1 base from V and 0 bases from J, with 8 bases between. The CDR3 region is CATSRVGGSTDTQYF. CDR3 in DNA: TGTGCCACCAGCAGAGTGGGCGGGAGCACAGATACGCAGTATTTT.

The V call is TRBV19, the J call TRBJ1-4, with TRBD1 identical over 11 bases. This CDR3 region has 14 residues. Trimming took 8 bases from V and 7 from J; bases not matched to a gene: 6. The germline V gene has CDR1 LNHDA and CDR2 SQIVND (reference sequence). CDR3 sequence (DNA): TGTGCCAGTGGGGACAGGGGGATTAGTGAAAAACTGTTTTTT. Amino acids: CASGDRGISEKLFF.

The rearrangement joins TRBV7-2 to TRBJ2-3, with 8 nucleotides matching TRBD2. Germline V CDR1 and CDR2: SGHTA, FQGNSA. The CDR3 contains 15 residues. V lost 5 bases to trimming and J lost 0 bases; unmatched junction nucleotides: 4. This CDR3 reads CASSPIAGSTDTQYF. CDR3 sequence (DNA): TGTGCCAGCAGCCCAATAGCGGGGAGCACAGATACGCAGTATTTT.

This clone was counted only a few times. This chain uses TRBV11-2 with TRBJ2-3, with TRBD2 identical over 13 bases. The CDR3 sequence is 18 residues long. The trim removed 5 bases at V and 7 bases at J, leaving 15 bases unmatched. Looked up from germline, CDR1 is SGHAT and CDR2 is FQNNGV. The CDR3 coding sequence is TGTGCCAGCAGCACCTCGGGGGGACTAGCGGGAAGCGGGTATACGCAGTATTTT. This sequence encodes CASSTSGGLAGSGYTQYF.

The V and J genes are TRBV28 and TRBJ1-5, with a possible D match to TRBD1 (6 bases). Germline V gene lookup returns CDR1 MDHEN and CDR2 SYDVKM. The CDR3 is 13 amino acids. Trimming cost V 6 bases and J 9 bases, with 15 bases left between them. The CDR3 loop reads CASREGQYRPQHF. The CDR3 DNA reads TGTGCCAGCAGGGAAGGACAGTATAGGCCCCAGCATTTT.

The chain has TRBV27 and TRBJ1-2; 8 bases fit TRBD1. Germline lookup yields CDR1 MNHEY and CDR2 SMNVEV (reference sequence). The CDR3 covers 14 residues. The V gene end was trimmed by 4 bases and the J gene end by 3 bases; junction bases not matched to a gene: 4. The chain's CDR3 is CASSSRDRYYGYTF. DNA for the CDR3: TGTGCCAGCAGTTCCCGGGACAGGTACTATGGCTACACCTTC.

DNA of the CDR3: TGTGCCAGCAGTCCCGGACAGGGAAGGACGAACACTGAAGCTTTCTTT. Translated: CASSPGQGRTNTEAFF. This chain connects TRBV4-2 to TRBJ1-1; 8 bases map to TRBD1. The germline V gene encodes CDR1 LGHNA and CDR2 YNFKEQ. This CDR3 comprises 16 residues. V dropped 6 bases and J dropped 1; count of bases not matched to a gene: 10.

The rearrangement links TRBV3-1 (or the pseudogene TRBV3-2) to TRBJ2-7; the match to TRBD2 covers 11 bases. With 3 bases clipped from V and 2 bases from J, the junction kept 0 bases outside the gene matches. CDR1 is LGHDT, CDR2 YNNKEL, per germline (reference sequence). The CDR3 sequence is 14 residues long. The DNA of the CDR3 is TGTGCCAGCAGCCAGACTAGCGGGGCCTACGAGCAGTACTTC. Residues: CASSQTSGAYEQYF.

CDR3 in amino acids: CASRDRTDTQYF. CDR3 sequence (DNA): TGTGCCAGCCGGGACAGGACAGATACGCAGTATTTT. The V gene is TRBV2, the J gene TRBJ2-3; 8 bases agree with TRBD1. The CDR3 contains 12 residues. Trimming took 8 bases from V and 3 from J; bases not matched to a gene: 1. The germline V gene encodes CDR1 SNHLY and CDR2 FYNNEI.

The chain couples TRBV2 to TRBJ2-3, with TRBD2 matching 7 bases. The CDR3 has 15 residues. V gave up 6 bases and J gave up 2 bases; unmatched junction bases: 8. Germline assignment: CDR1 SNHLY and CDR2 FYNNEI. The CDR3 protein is CASRRRLADTDTQYF. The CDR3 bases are TGTGCCAGCAGGCGTCGGCTAGCGGACACAGATACGCAGTATTTT.